This TCR beta chain was sequenced in a study of technical replicates of blood from a few donors. Losses at the gene ends were 6 bases for V and 0 bases for J; bases not matched to a gene: 6. The germline V gene has CDR1 SGHRS and CDR2 YFSETQ. The CDR3 loop spans 15 amino acids. Sequencing used immunoSEQ multiplex PCR; TCRdb keeps in-frame clones, though not all of them. The repertoire includes roughly 85,000 clones, approximately 93% of them detected once, and less than 0.3% sits in the top ten. The sequencing input was T cells isolated from PBMCs. The rearrangement links TRBV5-1 to TRBJ1-1; 9 nucleotides match TRBD1. The sequence came from a human donor in good health. CDR3 in amino acids: CASTSGTGMNTEAFF. The CDR3 DNA reads as TGCGCCAGCACCTCCGGGACAGGGATGAACACTGAAGCTTTCTTT.